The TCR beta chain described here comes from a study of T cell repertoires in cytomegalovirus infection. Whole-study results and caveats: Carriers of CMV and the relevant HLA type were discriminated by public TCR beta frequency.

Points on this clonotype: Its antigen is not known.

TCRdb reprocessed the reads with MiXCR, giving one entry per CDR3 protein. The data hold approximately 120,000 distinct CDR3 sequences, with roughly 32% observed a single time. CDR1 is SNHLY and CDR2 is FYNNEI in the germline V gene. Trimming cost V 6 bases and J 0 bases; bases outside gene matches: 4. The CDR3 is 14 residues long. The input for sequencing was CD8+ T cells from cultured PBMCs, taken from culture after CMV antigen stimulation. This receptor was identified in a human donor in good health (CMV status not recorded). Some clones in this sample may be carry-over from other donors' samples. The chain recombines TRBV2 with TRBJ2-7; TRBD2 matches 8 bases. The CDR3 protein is CASRETSGSYEQYF. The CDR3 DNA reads TGTGCCAGCAGGGAAACTAGCGGCTCCTACGAGCAGTACTTC.